This passage covers 32 T cell receptor beta chains from one sample sequenced in a study of STAT5B mutations in CD4+ large granular lymphocyte leukemia. Assay: immunoSEQ multiplex PCR; the TCRdb copy retains only in-frame clones and omits some. Of some 40,000 clones listed, approximately 85% were seen once; the top ten hold 1% to 1.5%. What was sequenced was CD4+ T cells from blood buffy coats. These TCRs come from a human donor in good health.

Only one count was recorded for this clone. The CDR3 protein is CASSSGPLVLSSGANVLTF. Written as DNA, the CDR3 is TGTGCCAGCAGCTCGGGACCGTTGGTATTGAGCTCTGGGGCCAACGTCCTGACTTTC. The V call is TRBV5-4, the J call TRBJ2-6, with D tentatively TRBD1 or TRBD2 (5 bases each). The CDR3 is made up of 19 amino acids. The germline V and J ends were trimmed by 3 bases and 0 bases, with 19 bases remaining between them. CDR1 SGHNT and CDR2 YYREEE come from the germline V gene (reference sequence).

The chain is built from TRBV2 and TRBJ2-6; D possibly corresponds to TRBD1 (5 bases). The germline V and J ends were trimmed by 4 bases and 2 bases, with 15 bases remaining between them. There are 17 residues in the CDR3. The germline V gene encodes CDR1 SNHLY and CDR2 FYNNEI. CDR3 amino acids: CASSGGREMAGANVLTF. The CDR3, as DNA: TGTGCCAGCAGTGGTGGCAGGGAAATGGCTGGGGCCAACGTCCTGACTTTC.

The chain carries TRBV7-2 and TRBJ2-3; 7 bases match TRBD2. V shed 5 bases and J 11 bases; nucleotides not matched to a gene: 10. The germline gives CDR1 SGHTA, CDR2 FQGNSA. The CDR3 has 13 amino acids. DNA for the CDR3: TGTGCCAGCAGCCCCGGGGGGAGGCGGGGGCAGTATTTT. It encodes CASSPGGRRGQYF.

The gene calls are TRBV10-3 and TRBJ2-7; D gene ambiguous. The CDR3 is 11 residues long. CDR1 is ENHRY, CDR2 SYGVKD, per germline. Trimming pared 11 bases from V and 4 bases from J, leaving 12 bases between. The DNA of the CDR3 is TGTGCCTCCAAGGCCGAGTACGAGCAGTACTTC. It is translated as CASKAEYEQYF.

J is TRBJ2-1 and V is TRBV19; 7 nucleotides match TRBD1. CDR1 and CDR2 from the germline V gene are LNHDA and SQIVND (reference sequence). V lost 3 bases and J lost 2; bases outside the gene matches: 4. This CDR3 has 15 amino acids. The CDR3 nucleotides read TGTGCCAGTAGTATCCCAGGGGGACCCTACAATGAGCAGTTCTTC. Its translation is CASSIPGGPYNEQFF.

This clone was seen a handful of times. The rearrangement joins TRBV18 to TRBJ2-2, with 8 bases aligning to TRBD1. The germline CDR1 and CDR2 sequences are KGHSH and LQKENI. The length of the CDR3 is 15 residues. The V and J ends lost 2 bases and 5 bases, in that order; junction bases with no gene match: 4. CDR3 sequence: CASSPDRGPTGELFF. The DNA for the CDR3 is TGTGCCAGCTCACCAGACAGGGGACCGACCGGGGAGCTGTTTTTT.

The rearrangement links TRBV7-6 to TRBJ2-2, with 11 bases that match TRBD1. V was clipped by 5 bases and J by 4 bases; unmatched bases: 6. The CDR3 length is 16 residues. The V gene's germline CDR1 is SGHVS and CDR2 FNYEAQ. The CDR3 here is CASSRRTGGITGELFF. The CDR3 DNA reads TGTGCCAGCAGCCGTCGGACAGGGGGCATCACCGGGGAGCTGTTTTTT.

The chain links TRBV27 to TRBJ1-1; D gene unclear. Trimming took 6 bases from V and 9 from J, leaving 17 bases between them. CDR3 length: 13 amino acids. Per the germline V gene, CDR1 is MNHEY and CDR2 is SMNVEV (reference sequence). The CDR3 nucleotides are TGTGCCAGCAGCCACCCGCTCCGGGAGAAAGCTTTCTTT. Translating it yields CASSHPLREKAFF.

The V gene is TRBV30, the J gene TRBJ2-3; 11 bases agree with TRBD2. With 5 bases clipped from V and 2 bases from J, the junction kept 3 bases outside the gene matches. The CDR3 is made up of 14 amino acids. CDR1 is GTSNPN, CDR2 SVGIG, per germline (reference sequence). The CDR3 sequence: CAWATSGNTDTQYF. CDR3 coding DNA: TGTGCCTGGGCGACTAGCGGGAACACAGATACGCAGTATTTT.

This CDR3 reads CASSESGRVYEQFF. In nucleotides, the CDR3 is TGCGCCAGCAGTGAGTCGGGCAGGGTCTATGAGCAGTTCTTC. V is TRBV10-1 and J is TRBJ2-1; a possible D gene is TRBD1 (5 bases). Germline V gene sequence: CDR1 WNHNN, CDR2 SYGVQD (reference sequence). The CDR3 runs to 14 residues. The germline V and J ends were trimmed by 0 bases and 8 bases, with 11 bases remaining between them.

This clone was seen just once. V is TRBV19 and J is TRBJ2-7, with D possibly matching TRBD2 (6 bases). The CDR3 is 16 residues long. CDR1 LNHDA and CDR2 SQIVND come from the germline V gene (reference sequence). Trimming stripped 2 bases from V and 7 bases from J, with 21 bases between. This CDR3 reads CASSISRLVGAREQYF. The CDR3 DNA sequence: TGTGCCAGTAGTATATCCCGACTAGTCGGAGCGAGGGAGCAGTACTTC.

This clone was counted a single time. V is TRBV4-1 and J is TRBJ2-5; D is possibly TRBD1 or TRBD2 (5 bases each). V was cut by 4 bases and J by 4 bases, with 7 bases left in between. There are 12 residues in the CDR3. Per germline, CDR1 MGHRA and CDR2 YSYEKL. CDR3 bases: TGCGCCAGCAGCCGGGACCTAGAGACCCAGTACTTC. This gives the protein CASSRDLETQYF.

V and J are TRBV10-3 and TRBJ1-1; 10 bases agree with TRBD1. Germline loops: CDR1 ENHRY, CDR2 SYGVKD. J gave up 6 bases and V 8 bases, and 9 bases lay outside the gene matches. The CDR3 loop spans 14 amino acids. In nucleotides, the CDR3 is TGTGCCATCGCACCCGGGACAGGGGCTGCTGAAGCTTTCTTT. This encodes CAIAPGTGAAEAFF.

The rearrangement links TRBV7-9 to TRBJ1-1; 12 bases match TRBD1. V was clipped by 2 bases and J by 2 bases; unmatched bases: 3. Germline V gene lookup returns CDR1 SEHNR and CDR2 FQNEAQ (reference sequence). The CDR3 extends over 16 amino acids. The CDR3 sequence is CASSLQGTGGNTEAFF. CDR3 nucleotides: TGTGCCAGCAGCTTACAGGGGACAGGGGGCAACACTGAAGCTTTCTTT.

J is TRBJ1-5 and V is TRBV30; D ambiguous. The CDR3 runs to 13 residues. Trimming removed 2 bases at V and 1 base at J, with 6 bases between. The V gene's germline CDR1 is GTSNPN and CDR2 SVGIG (reference sequence). Here the CDR3 reads CAWSSQSNQPQHF. Written as DNA, the CDR3 is TGTGCCTGGAGTTCACAGAGCAATCAGCCCCAGCATTTT.

The rearrangement uses TRBV19 and TRBJ1-4, with D possibly matching TRBD1 (6 bases). This CDR3 has 17 residues. Germline lookup yields CDR1 LNHDA and CDR2 SQIVND (reference sequence). Trimming stripped 5 bases from V and 8 bases from J, with 24 bases between. As DNA, the CDR3 is TGTGCCAGTAGTGCAGCCGGCGCAGGGGCCTTTGGAGAAAAACTGTTTTTT. It encodes CASSAAGAGAFGEKLFF.

V and J are TRBV5-1 and TRBJ2-2; D might be TRBD1 (6 bases). V shed 2 bases and J shed 3 bases, with 14 bases lying between them. The CDR3 length is 16 residues. In germline, CDR1 is SGHRS, CDR2 YFSETQ. DNA for the CDR3: TGCGCCAGCAGCTTAAGTGGGGGCGGAGACACCGGGGAGCTGTTTTTT. Translating it yields CASSLSGGGDTGELFF.

This clone was seen a handful of times. This chain connects TRBV29-1 to TRBJ2-7; perhaps TRBD1 as D (5 bases). The CDR3 runs to 11 residues. Trimming removed 4 bases at V and 7 bases at J, with 11 bases between. CDR1 and CDR2 (germline): SQVTM, ANQGSEA. As DNA, the CDR3 is TGCAGCGTTGGGTCAGGGCCTGAGCAGTACTTC. Translation: CSVGSGPEQYF.

For this clone: This same CDR3 is encoded by further DNA sequences in the sample. The chain joins TRBV5-1 to TRBJ2-3; D is unresolved. In germline, CDR1 is SGHRS, CDR2 YFSETQ. CDR3 size: 14 residues. V dropped 4 bases and J dropped 0 bases, with 9 bases sitting between them. The CDR3 DNA is TGCGCCAGCAGCCTAGATTCTAGCACAGATACGCAGTATTTT. This sequence encodes CASSLDSSTDTQYF.

This rearrangement joins TRBV15 to TRBJ1-5; D perhaps matches TRBD1 (5 bases). Trimming stripped 8 bases from V and 0 bases from J, with 8 bases between. The CDR3 runs to 13 residues. Germline CDR1 is LNHNV and CDR2 is YYDKDF (reference sequence). The CDR3 coding sequence is TGTGCCACCGGGGGTTATAGCAATCAGCCCCAGCATTTT. This gives the protein CATGGYSNQPQHF.

As to this clone: Germline and junction disagree at one end, which may indicate a read error. J is TRBJ2-7 and V is TRBV7-8; no firm D call. Germline V CDR1 and CDR2: SGHVS, FQNEAQ. The CDR3 totals 14 residues. The CDR3 loop reads CASSLRTTSYEQCF. The DNA of the CDR3 is TGTGCCAGCAGCTTAAGGACCACCTCCTACGAGCAGTGCTTC. The full variable domain, completed using reference TRBV7-8 and TRBJ2-7, is GAGVSQSPRYKVAKRGQDVALRCDPISGHVSLFWYQQALGQGPEFLTYFQNEAQLDKSGLPSDRFFAERPEGSVSTLKIQRTQQEDSAVYLCASSLRTTSYEQCFGPGTRLTVT.

This rearrangement joins TRBV4-3 to TRBJ2-2, with a weak D call TRBD2 (5 bases). This CDR3 comprises 15 residues. The germline gives CDR1 LGHNA, CDR2 YSLEER. Trimming removed 1 base from V and 8 bases from J, with 14 bases in between. The CDR3, as DNA: TGCGCCAGCAGCCAAGGCGTTCCGGGGTCAGGGGAGCTGTTTTTT. Translating gives CASSQGVPGSGELFF.

This clone showed up just once. This sequence joins TRBV9 and TRBJ1-2; possibly TRBD1 for D (5 bases). Germline CDR1 SGDLS, CDR2 YYNGEE. The ends were cut back, 3 bases at V and 4 bases at J, with 28 bases in the middle. This CDR3 is 19 amino acids long. The CDR3 DNA reads TGTGCCAGCAGCGCAACCACCTTAGGGGTGGGGCCGACGGGCTATGGCTACACCTTC. Encoded protein: CASSATTLGVGPTGYGYTF.

The chain is built from TRBV30 and TRBJ2-7, with 8 bases identical to TRBD1. The V gene end was trimmed by 7 bases and the J gene end by 4 bases; junction bases not matched to a gene: 9. The CDR3 has 13 residues. CDR1 is GTSNPN, CDR2 SVGIG, per germline (reference sequence). The CDR3 loop reads CASGQDILYEQYF. CDR3 nucleotide sequence: TGTGCCTCGGGACAGGACATATTATACGAGCAGTACTTC.

This sequence joins TRBV9 and TRBJ2-5; 8 positions match TRBD2. This CDR3 has 14 residues. Unmatched junction bases numbered 7, after V lost 0 bases and J lost 9 bases. The germline gives CDR1 SGDLS, CDR2 YYNGEE. The CDR3 protein is CASSVAPAGDAQYF. CDR3 coding DNA: TGTGCCAGCAGCGTAGCCCCAGCGGGAGACGCCCAGTACTTC.

The rearrangement uses TRBV11-2 and TRBJ1-4; D not certain. CDR1 is SGHAT, CDR2 FQNNGV, per germline. The CDR3 sequence is 15 residues long. Trimming removed 3 bases from V and 8 bases from J, with 16 bases in between. The CDR3 bases are TGTGCCAGCAGCTTCAACAGCCGGTCGGGAGAAAAACTGTTTTTT. Protein product: CASSFNSRSGEKLFF.

The chain couples TRBV29-1 to TRBJ2-5; TRBD1 agrees at 12 bases. This CDR3 is 13 amino acids long. Trimming took 7 bases from V and 4 from J; bases not matched to a gene: 4. Germline lookup yields CDR1 SQVTM and CDR2 ANQGSEA. The DNA for the CDR3 is TGCAGCGCGGGACAGGGGGCGAGAGAGACCCAGTACTTC. It yields the protein CSAGQGARETQYF. Combining the CDR3 with reference TRBV29-1 and TRBJ2-5 gives the whole variable domain SAVISQKPSRDICQRGTSLTIQCQVDSQVTMMFWYRQQPGQSLTLIATANQGSEATYESGFVIDKFPISRPNLTFSTLTVSNMSPEDSSIYLCSAGQGARETQYFGPGTRLLVL.

The chain couples TRBV4-1 to TRBJ1-1; D is perhaps TRBD1 (6 bases). Per the germline V gene, CDR1 is MGHRA and CDR2 is YSYEKL. The CDR3 has 18 residues. V dropped 3 bases and J dropped 0 bases, with 20 bases sitting between them. The CDR3 here is CASSHRKLQGGMNTEAFF. The CDR3 DNA follows: TGCGCCAGCAGCCACAGAAAATTACAGGGTGGCATGAACACTGAAGCTTTCTTT.

The chain is built from TRBV4-1 and TRBJ2-3; D call uncertain. V was clipped by 5 bases and J by 0 bases, with 15 bases between them. This CDR3 has 16 residues. Per germline, CDR1 MGHRA and CDR2 YSYEKL. CDR3 protein: CASSTQGTLSTDTQYF. The CDR3 coding sequence is TGCGCCAGCAGCACACAAGGAACTCTTAGCACAGATACGCAGTATTTT.

The J gene is TRBJ2-7, the V gene TRBV7-3; 7 positions match TRBD1. The CDR3 spans 13 residues. Germline CDR1 is SGHTA and CDR2 is FQGTGA. The J segment lost 5 bases and the V segment lost 5 bases, leaving 6 bases of the junction unmatched. CDR3: CASSIGQGDEQYF. CDR3 coding DNA: TGTGCCAGCAGCATAGGGCAGGGGGACGAGCAGTACTTC.

The chain is built from TRBV25-1 and TRBJ2-2; D gene uncertain. The CDR3 is 12 residues long. Trimming pared 1 base from V and 6 bases from J, leaving 3 bases between. Germline CDR1 MGHDK, CDR2 SYGVNS. The CDR3 sequence: CASSEFPGELFF. The CDR3 DNA reads as TGTGCCAGCAGTGAATTCCCCGGGGAGCTGTTTTTT. Looking up the rest from reference TRBV25-1 and TRBJ2-2 gives the full variable domain: EADIYQTPRYLVIGTGKKITLECSQTMGHDKMYWYQQDPGMELHLIHYSYGVNSTEKGDLSSESTVSRIRTEHFPLTLESARPSHTSQYLCASSEFPGELFFGEGSRLTVL.

This chain uses TRBV15 with TRBJ1-5; 10 bases map to TRBD1. Germline trimming cut 2 bases from V and 6 bases from J; bases unmatched to any gene: 10. The germline CDR1 and CDR2 sequences are LNHNV and YYDKDF (reference sequence). The CDR3 covers 17 residues. The CDR3 DNA reads TGTGCCACCAGCAGACTTCTAGCAGGGACAGGGGCTCAGCCCCAGCATTTT. This codes for CATSRLLAGTGAQPQHF.